The clone carrying this T cell receptor (beta chain) was detected only a few times. Its antigen is not identified. The germline V gene has CDR1 ENHRY and CDR2 SYGVKD. Germline trimming cut 10 bases from V and 6 bases from J; bases unmatched to any gene: 8. The CDR3 sequence is 14 residues long. The study, taken as a whole, reports: Tumor memory CD4+ T cell TCR gene usage clustered with blood and lymph node memory CD4+ cells and lymph node naive CD4+ cells.

Full-length variable regions came from constant-region reverse primers plus semi-nested Nested Universal Primer A PCR. TCRdb re-called the 5' RACE reads with MiXCR, one entry per CDR3 protein. The profile shows roughly 55,000 distinct CDR3 sequences, about 24% of them singletons. Specimen: tumor-infiltrating naive CD4+ T cells sorted from the breast tumor. The sample's subset: naive CD4+ T cells, CD4+CD45RA+CD25-. This receptor was taken from a female donor with breast cancer. V usage is TRBV10-3 and J usage is TRBJ2-7; 14 bases are a match to TRBD2. CDR3 nucleotides: TGTGCCACCGGGACTAGCGGGAGAGGGACCGAGCAGTACTTC. As protein: CATGTSGRGTEQYF.